This entry describes one T cell receptor (beta chain). These data are taken from a study of CD8+CD57+ T cells in acquired aplastic anemia. Profiling of TCR beta VDJ combinations and CDR3 sequences used genomic DNA as template. Via MiXCR, TCRdb re-called the reads, giving one row per CDR3 protein. The sample has roughly 280,000 distinct CDR3 sequences, under 60% seen once. This CDR3 comprises 12 residues. Germline CDR1 is SGHRS and CDR2 is YFSETQ. V gave up 0 bases and J gave up 6 bases, with 6 bases separating them. The sequenced patients had an expansion of CD8+CD57+ cells seen by flow cytometry. Patients, without exception, had severe acquired aplastic anemia.

The chain links TRBV5-1 to TRBJ1-2, with D unclear. The source of this sequence is a human donor with aplastic anemia. Material for sequencing was sorted CD4+, CD8+, or CD8+CD57+ T cells (not recorded which) from PBMCs. The CDR3 loop is CASSLGSDGYTF. The CDR3 DNA follows: TGCGCCAGCAGCTTGGGGTCGGATGGCTACACCTTC.